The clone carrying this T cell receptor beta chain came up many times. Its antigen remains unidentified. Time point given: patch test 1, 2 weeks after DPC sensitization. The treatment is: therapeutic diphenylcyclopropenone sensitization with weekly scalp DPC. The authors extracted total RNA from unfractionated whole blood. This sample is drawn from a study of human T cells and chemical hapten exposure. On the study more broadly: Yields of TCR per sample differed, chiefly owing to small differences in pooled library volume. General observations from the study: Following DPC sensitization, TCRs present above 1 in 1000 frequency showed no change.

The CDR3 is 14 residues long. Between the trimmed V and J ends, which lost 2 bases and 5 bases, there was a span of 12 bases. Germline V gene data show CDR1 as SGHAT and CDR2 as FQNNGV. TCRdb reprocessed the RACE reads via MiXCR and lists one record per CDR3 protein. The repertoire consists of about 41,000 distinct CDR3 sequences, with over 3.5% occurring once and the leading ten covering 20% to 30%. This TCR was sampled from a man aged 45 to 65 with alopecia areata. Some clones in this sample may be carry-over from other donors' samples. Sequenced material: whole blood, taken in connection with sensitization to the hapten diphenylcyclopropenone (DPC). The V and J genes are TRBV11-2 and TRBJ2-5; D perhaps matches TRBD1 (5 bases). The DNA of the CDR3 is TGTGCCAGCAGCTTACTACAACCAGGGGAGACCCAGTACTTC. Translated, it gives CASSLLQPGETQYF. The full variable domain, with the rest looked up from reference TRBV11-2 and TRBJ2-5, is EAGVAQSPRYKIIEKRQSVAFWCNPISGHATLYWYQQILGQGPKLLIQFQNNGVVDDSQLPKDRFSAERLKGVDSTLKIQPAKLEDSAVYLCASSLLQPGETQYFGPGTRLLVL.